What follows describes a single TCR beta chain. Enrolled through a virtual design, the participants were between roughly 18 and 100 years of age and came from about two dozen US areas. Among Cohort 3 donors, those recovered had two negative PCRs, clearance, or symptom resolution. These data are taken from a study of blood T cell repertoires in COVID-19. Turning to the study itself: T cells, B-cell-depleted T cells, or PBMCs provided the cDNA or gDNA that served as material.

CDR3 length equals 14 residues. Germline V lookup: CDR1 KGHSH, CDR2 LQKENI. V lost 6 bases, J lost 5 bases, and 8 bases stayed unmatched. Only in-frame clones appear in the TCRdb table, and some are missing; sequencing was by immunoSEQ multiplex PCR. The sample lists about 310,000 clones, around 90% occurring once. This TCR derives from a woman between 18 and 29 years old who had recovered from COVID-19. Source material: PBMCs or T cells enriched from blood (not recorded which). This sequence joins TRBV18 and TRBJ1-1; 8 nucleotides align to TRBD1. CDR3 in amino acids: CASSPRQGTTEAFF. The CDR3 nucleotides read TGTGCCAGCTCGCCCCGACAGGGGACAACTGAAGCTTTCTTT.